These T cell receptor beta chains were read from a single sample in a study of blood T cells in healthy people across ages. TCRdb ran MiXCR on the 5' RACE reads and lists one entry per CDR3 protein. The sample includes 700,000 or so distinct CDR3 sequences, 22% of them seen just once. The sample comprised blood. These receptors all come from a man between 65 and 85 years old in good health. Both conserved end residues are part of each CDR3. The D gene is left open where the match is weak. Some rows have no size entry. The others give once, few or many, or a class for an expanded clone.

d_call,v_call,j_call,clone_size,cdr3_nt,cdr3_aa
.,TRBV14,TRBJ2-5,.,TGTGCCAGCAGCCAAGTGACTGCTAGAGAGACCCAGTACTTC,CASSQVTARETQYF
.,TRBV12-3/TRBV12-4,TRBJ2-1,.,TGTGCCAGCAGCTGGGCCTCGAATGAGCAGTTCTTC,CASSWASNEQFF
.,TRBV20-1,TRBJ2-3,few,TGCAGTGCTAGAGATCAAGGCAGGGGAACGGATACGCAGTATTTT,CSARDQGRGTDTQYF
TRBD2,TRBV7-2,TRBJ2-2,.,TGTGCCAGCAGCCGCGCCCTAGCGGGACTGGAGCTGTTTTTT,CASSRALAGLELFF
.,TRBV7-2,TRBJ1-6,.,TGTGCCAGCAGCTTATCCCCCAGCGGAGCCTATAATTCACCCCTCCACTTT,CASSLSPSGAYNSPLHF
TRBD1,TRBV20-1,TRBJ1-6,many,TGCAGTGCTAGAGTGGGACAGGGGGGAAATTCACCCCTCCACTTT,CSARVGQGGNSPLHF
.,TRBV7-2,TRBJ2-3,.,TGTGCCAGCAGCACACCGGGACTTTTAACAGATACGCAGTATTTT,CASSTPGLLTDTQYF
TRBD2,TRBV12-3/TRBV12-4,TRBJ2-5,few,TGTGCCAGCAACTTTGGAGGCGGGCTAGCGGGAGTAAAAAAGAACTTC,CASNFGGGLAGVKKNF
.,TRBV4-3,TRBJ2-4,.,TGCGCCAGCAGCCAACGACTGACAGGTCCGGTCAAAAACATTCAGTACTTC,CASSQRLTGPVKNIQYF
.,TRBV10-2,TRBJ1-1,few,TGCGCCAGCAGCGGCCCGAACACTGAAGCTTTCTTT,CASSGPNTEAFF
TRBD1,TRBV14,TRBJ2-1,.,TGTGCCAGCAGCCAAGTTGGGACAGGGTCCTACAATGAGCAGTTCTTC,CASSQVGTGSYNEQFF
.,TRBV28,TRBJ1-2,.,TGTGCCACCGTCGCAGGACACTTC,CATVAGHF
.,TRBV3-1,TRBJ2-6,many,TGTGCCAGCAGCCAAGTTACGAGCAAAGCCGGGGCCAACGTCCTGACTTTC,CASSQVTSKAGANVLTF
.,TRBV14,TRBJ1-2,.,TGTGCCAGCAGCCAAGAACACAGTGGGGACTATGGCTACACCTTC,CASSQEHSGDYGYTF
.,TRBV7-3,TRBJ2-3,many,TGTGCCAGCAGCTTGGGCTCGCCTAGCACAGATACGCAGTATTTT,CASSLGSPSTDTQYF
.,TRBV7-6,TRBJ2-7,.,TGTGCCAGCAGCTGGGGACCCAGTTACGAGCAGTACTTC,CASSWGPSYEQYF
.,TRBV4-3,TRBJ2-1,.,TGCGCCAGCAGCCAAGATAGAGCGACAGAGCAGTTCTTC,CASSQDRATEQFF
TRBD2,TRBV6-1,TRBJ2-5,.,TGTGCCAGCAGTGACGGACTAGCGGGAGGAGGAGAGACCCAGTACTTC,CASSDGLAGGGETQYF
.,TRBV4-1,TRBJ2-1,.,TGCGCCAGCAGCCAAGATAGAACTAGCAACAATGAGCAGTTCTTC,CASSQDRTSNNEQFF
.,TRBV28,TRBJ2-5,.,TGTGCCAGCAGCCATTCCCCGGAACAGGGTCGGAAGACCCAGTACTTC,CASSHSPEQGRKTQYF
TRBD2,TRBV7-7,TRBJ2-1,.,TGTGCCAGCAGATACCCACTAGCGGGAGGCGACAATGAGCAGTTCTTC,CASRYPLAGGDNEQFF
TRBD1,TRBV20-1,TRBJ2-7,.,TGCAGTGCTAGATCCCCAGGGGACAGGGCCTACGAGCAGTACTTC,CSARSPGDRAYEQYF
.,TRBV7-9,TRBJ2-7,few,TGTGCCAGCAGCTCCCAACCCTACGAGCAGTACTTC,CASSSQPYEQYF
.,TRBV12-3/TRBV12-4,TRBJ1-5,few,TGTGCCAGCAGCAGGCAGGGAAGTGGTCAGCCCCAGCATTTT,CASSRQGSGQPQHF
.,TRBV18,TRBJ1-2,few,TGTGCCAGCTCACTCCACCCCTTAGACAGCAACTATGGCTACACCTTC,CASSLHPLDSNYGYTF
TRBD2,TRBV7-9,TRBJ2-1,.,TGTGCCAGCAGCCCACGACTGTTAGCGGGAGGCCTTAATGAGCAGTTCTTC,CASSPRLLAGGLNEQFF
TRBD2,TRBV18,TRBJ2-5,.,TGTGCCAGCTCACACACTAGCGACCAAGAGACCCAGTACTTC,CASSHTSDQETQYF
TRBD2,TRBV12-3/TRBV12-4,TRBJ2-7,.,TGTGCCAGCAGCACAGGACTAGCGGTAAACTACTACGAGCAGTACTTC,CASSTGLAVNYYEQYF
.,TRBV2,TRBJ1-1,many,TGTGCCAGCAGTGTCGGAGGGATGAACACTGAAGCTTTCTTT,CASSVGGMNTEAFF
.,TRBV5-1,TRBJ2-1,.,TGCACCAGCAGCGGGGGACAGGGCTCCTACAATGAGCAGTTCTTC,CTSSGGQGSYNEQFF
.,TRBV14,TRBJ2-6,.,TGTGCCAGCAGCCAAGGGTTGAGGCAGTTCCTCTCTGGGGCCAACGTCCTGACTTTC,CASSQGLRQFLSGANVLTF
.,TRBV7-2,TRBJ1-2,.,TGTGCCAGCAGCTTAAGGGTCCAGGGAATGTCCTATGGCTACACCTTC,CASSLRVQGMSYGYTF
.,TRBV3-1,TRBJ1-5,.,TGTGCCAGCAGCCAAGGTCAGCGTGGGTATCAGCCCCAGCATTTT,CASSQGQRGYQPQHF
.,TRBV29-1,TRBJ1-1,.,TGCAGCGCTGGGACCGCTACGAACACTGAAGCTTTCTTT,CSAGTATNTEAFF
TRBD2,TRBV5-6,TRBJ2-3,.,TGTGCCAGCAGCTTTTATGCGGGGGGGGCCTCCGCAGATACGCAGTATTTT,CASSFYAGGASADTQYF
.,TRBV28,TRBJ2-7,.,TGTGCCAGCAGGGCGGTCTACGAGCAGTACTTC,CASRAVYEQYF
.,TRBV20-1,TRBJ2-5,few,TGCAGTGCTACCACGTGGATCACCGAGACCCAGTACTTC,CSATTWITETQYF
.,TRBV29-1,TRBJ2-1,.,TGCAGCGAGCACAGGGAGCGAAAGACCCAGTACTTT,CSEHRERKTQYF